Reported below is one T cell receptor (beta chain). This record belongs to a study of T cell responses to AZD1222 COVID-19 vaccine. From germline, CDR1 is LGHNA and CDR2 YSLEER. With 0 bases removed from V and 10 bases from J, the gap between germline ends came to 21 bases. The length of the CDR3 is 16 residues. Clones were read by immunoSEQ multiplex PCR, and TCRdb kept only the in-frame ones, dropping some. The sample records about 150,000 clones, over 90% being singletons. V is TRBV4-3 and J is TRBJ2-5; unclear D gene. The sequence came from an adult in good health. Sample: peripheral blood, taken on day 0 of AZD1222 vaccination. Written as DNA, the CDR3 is TGCGCCAGCAGCCAAGAAACACCTGCGACAAGGTGGTGCCAGTACTTC. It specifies CASSQETPATRWCQYF.